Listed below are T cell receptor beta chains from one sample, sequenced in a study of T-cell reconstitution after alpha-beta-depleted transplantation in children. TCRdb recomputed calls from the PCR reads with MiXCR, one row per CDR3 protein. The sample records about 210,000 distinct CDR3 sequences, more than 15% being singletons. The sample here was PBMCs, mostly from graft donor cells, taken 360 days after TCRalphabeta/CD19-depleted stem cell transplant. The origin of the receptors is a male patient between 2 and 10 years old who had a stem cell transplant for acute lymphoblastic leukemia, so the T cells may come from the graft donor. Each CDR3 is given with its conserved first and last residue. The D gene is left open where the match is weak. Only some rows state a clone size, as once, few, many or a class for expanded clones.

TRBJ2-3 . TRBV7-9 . TGTGCCAGCAGCCTCTCCCTCTCTGGGGGGCTCACAGATACGCAGTATTTT CASSLSLSGGLTDTQYF
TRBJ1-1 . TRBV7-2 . TGTGCCAGCAGCTATAATGAGAGGGCGAACACTGAAGCTTTCTTT CASSYNERANTEAFF
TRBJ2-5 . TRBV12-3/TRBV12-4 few TGTGCCAGCAGTTTAAGAGGGAGAGAGACCCAGTACTTC CASSLRGRETQYF
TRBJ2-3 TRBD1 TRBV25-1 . TGTGCCAGCAGTGCAGGGGGACAGGTGGGGGGTGATACGCAGTATTTT CASSAGGQVGGDTQYF
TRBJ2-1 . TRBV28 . TGTGCCAGCAGTTTACGTGGGTACTACAATGAGCAGTTCTTC CASSLRGYYNEQFF
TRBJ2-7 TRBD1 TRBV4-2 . TGTGCCAGCAGCCAAGGACAGGGAAGTCCCTACGAGCAGTACTTC CASSQGQGSPYEQYF
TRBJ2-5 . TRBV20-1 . TGCAGTGCTAAGGGACAAATTAAAGAGACCCAGTACTTC CSAKGQIKETQYF
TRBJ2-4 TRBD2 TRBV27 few TGTGCCAGCAGTTTGAAGCGGGGTTGGGACATTCAGTACTTC CASSLKRGWDIQYF
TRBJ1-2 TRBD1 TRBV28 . TGTGCCAGCACCCCAGGGGACAGGGCCCTCTATGGCTACACCTTC CASTPGDRALYGYTF
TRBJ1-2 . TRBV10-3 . TGTGCCATCAGTGCCAACACAGGGTCTGATAACTATGGCTACACCTTC CAISANTGSDNYGYTF
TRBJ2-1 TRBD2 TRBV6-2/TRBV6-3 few TGTGCCAGCAGTTACTCGACAGGACTAGCGGGGGGGTCCCAGTTCTTC CASSYSTGLAGGSQFF